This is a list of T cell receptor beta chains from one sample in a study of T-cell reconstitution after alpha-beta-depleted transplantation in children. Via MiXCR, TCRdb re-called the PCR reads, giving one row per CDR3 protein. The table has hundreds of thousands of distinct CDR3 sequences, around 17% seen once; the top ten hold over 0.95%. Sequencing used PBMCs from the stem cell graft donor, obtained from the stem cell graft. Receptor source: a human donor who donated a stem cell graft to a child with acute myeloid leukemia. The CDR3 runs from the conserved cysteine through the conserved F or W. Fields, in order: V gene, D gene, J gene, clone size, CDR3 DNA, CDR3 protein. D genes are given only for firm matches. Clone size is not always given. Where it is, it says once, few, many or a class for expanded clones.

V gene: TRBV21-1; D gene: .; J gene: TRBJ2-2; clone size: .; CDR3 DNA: TGTGCCAGCAGCAAAGAGGGACGGATCCTAAACACCGGGGAGCTGTTTTTT; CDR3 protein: CASSKEGRILNTGELFF
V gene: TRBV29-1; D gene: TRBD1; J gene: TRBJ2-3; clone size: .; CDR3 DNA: TGCAGCGTTGAAGATCAGGGGGTAAAAGCGACAAGCACAGATACGCAGTATTTT; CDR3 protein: CSVEDQGVKATSTDTQYF
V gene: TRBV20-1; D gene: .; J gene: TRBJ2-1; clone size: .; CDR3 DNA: TGCAGTGCTGATCCTCCCCGTCTGTCTAATGAGCAGTTCTTC; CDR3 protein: CSADPPRLSNEQFF
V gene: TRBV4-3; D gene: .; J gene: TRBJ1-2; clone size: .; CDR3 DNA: TGCGCCAGCAGCCAAGATAGTCGGGGTACTAACTATGGCTACACCTTC; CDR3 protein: CASSQDSRGTNYGYTF
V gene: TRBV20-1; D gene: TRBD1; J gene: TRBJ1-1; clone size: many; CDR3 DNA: TGCAGTGCCAACAGGGGGCGGAACACTGAAGCTTTCTTT; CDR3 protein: CSANRGRNTEAFF
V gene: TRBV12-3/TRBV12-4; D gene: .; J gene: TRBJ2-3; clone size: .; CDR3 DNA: TGTGCCAGCAGTTTTTCTAGCATGGATACGCAGTATTTT; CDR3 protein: CASSFSSMDTQYF
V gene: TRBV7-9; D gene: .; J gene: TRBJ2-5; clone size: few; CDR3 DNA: TGTGCCAGCAGCTCCCTGCAGGGGGAGACCCAGTACTTC; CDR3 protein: CASSSLQGETQYF
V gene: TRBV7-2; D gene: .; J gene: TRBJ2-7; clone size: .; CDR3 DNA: TGTGCCAGCGCCCTTAGCACGGCGGCTGGCTACGAGCAGTACTTC; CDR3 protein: CASALSTAAGYEQYF
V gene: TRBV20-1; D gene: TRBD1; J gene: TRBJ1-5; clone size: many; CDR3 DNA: TGCAGTGCTAGAGATCTTCACGGGACAGAGGATCAGCCCCAGCATTTT; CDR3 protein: CSARDLHGTEDQPQHF
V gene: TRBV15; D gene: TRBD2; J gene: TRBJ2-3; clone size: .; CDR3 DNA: TGTGCCACCAGCAGAGATCTGCGGCCGGGGGAGGGGCGAACAGATACGCAGTATTTT; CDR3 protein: CATSRDLRPGEGRTDTQYF
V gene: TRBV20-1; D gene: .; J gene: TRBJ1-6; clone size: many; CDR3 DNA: TGCAGTGCTGCCCCTCCCCAGCTGGGTAATTCACCCCTCCACTTT; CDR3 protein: CSAAPPQLGNSPLHF
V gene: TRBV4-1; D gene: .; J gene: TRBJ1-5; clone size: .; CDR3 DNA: TGCGCCAGCAATCCGAGGCCAGGTAATCAGCCCCAGCATTTT; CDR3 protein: CASNPRPGNQPQHF
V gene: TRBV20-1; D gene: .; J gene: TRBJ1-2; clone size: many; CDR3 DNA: TGCAGTGCTGATGGCTACACCTTC; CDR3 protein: CSADGYTF
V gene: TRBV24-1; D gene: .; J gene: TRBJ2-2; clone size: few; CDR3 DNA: TGTGCCACCAGGGGGCTCGCGGGAACCGGGGAGCTGTTTTTT; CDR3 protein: CATRGLAGTGELFF
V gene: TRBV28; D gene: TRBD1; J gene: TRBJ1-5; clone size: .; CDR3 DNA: TGTGCCAGCAGTTCGAGGGAAGGGGACAGGCGGCCCCAGCATTTT; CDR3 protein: CASSSREGDRRPQHF
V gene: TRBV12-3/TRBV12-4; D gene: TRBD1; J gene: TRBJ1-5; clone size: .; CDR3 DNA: TGTGCCAGCAGTCAACAGGGGGCAGGTCAGCCCCAGCATTTT; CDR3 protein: CASSQQGAGQPQHF
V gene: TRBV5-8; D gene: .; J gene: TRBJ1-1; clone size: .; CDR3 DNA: TGTGCCAGCAGCTTGGCACCGGGTCCCACTGAAGCTTTCTTT; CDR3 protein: CASSLAPGPTEAFF
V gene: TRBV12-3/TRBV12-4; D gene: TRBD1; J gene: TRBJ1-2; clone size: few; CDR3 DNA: TGTGCCAGCAGTTTTGGGGACAGAAACTATGGCTACACCTTC; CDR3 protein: CASSFGDRNYGYTF
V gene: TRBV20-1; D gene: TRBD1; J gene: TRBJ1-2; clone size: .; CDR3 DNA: TGCAGTGCCCTTTCGGACAGGGAGGTCCATGGCTACACCTTC; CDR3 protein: CSALSDREVHGYTF
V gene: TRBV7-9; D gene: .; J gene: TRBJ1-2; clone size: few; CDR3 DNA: TGTGCCAGCAGCTTCCCGGTGACAGTCTATGGCTACACCTTC; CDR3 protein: CASSFPVTVYGYTF
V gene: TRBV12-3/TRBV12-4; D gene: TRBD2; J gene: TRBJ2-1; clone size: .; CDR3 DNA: TGTGCCAGCACCCTTCCGGCTAGCGGCAATGAGCAGTTCTTC; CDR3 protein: CASTLPASGNEQFF
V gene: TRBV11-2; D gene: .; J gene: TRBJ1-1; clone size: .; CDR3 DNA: TGTGCCAGCAGCTCCTCCCTGAGGGTTCTCAACACTGAAGCTTTCTTT; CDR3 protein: CASSSSLRVLNTEAFF
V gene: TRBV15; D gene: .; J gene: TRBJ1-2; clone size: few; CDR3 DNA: TGTGCCACCAGCAGAGGCGCCAGGGAGATTATCTATGGCTACACCTTC; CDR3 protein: CATSRGAREIIYGYTF
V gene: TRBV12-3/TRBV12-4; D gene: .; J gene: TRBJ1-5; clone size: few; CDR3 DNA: TGTGCCAGCAGTTCGGGTTTAGGCAATCAGCCCCAGCATTTT; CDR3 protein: CASSSGLGNQPQHF
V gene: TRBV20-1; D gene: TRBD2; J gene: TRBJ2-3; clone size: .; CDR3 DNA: TGCAGTGCTAGAGGGCGGGGGGGGGTTGAAGATACGCAGTATTTT; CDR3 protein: CSARGRGGVEDTQYF
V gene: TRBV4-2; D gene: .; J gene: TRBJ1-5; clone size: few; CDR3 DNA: TGTGCCAGCAGCCAAGAGGAAGGACAGACTTATAGCAATCAGCCCCAGCATTTT; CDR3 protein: CASSQEEGQTYSNQPQHF
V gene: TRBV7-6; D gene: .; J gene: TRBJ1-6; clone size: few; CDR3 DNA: TGTGCCAGCAGCTTAGCAGGCCGCAGTAATTCACCCCTCCACTTT; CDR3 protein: CASSLAGRSNSPLHF
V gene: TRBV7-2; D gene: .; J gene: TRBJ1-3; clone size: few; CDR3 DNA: TGTGCCAGCAGCTCCCGATGGGGAAACACCATATATTTT; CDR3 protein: CASSSRWGNTIYF
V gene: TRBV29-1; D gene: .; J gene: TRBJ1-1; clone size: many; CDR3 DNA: TGCAGCGTCCCTGGCACTGAAGCTTTCTTT; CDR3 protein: CSVPGTEAFF
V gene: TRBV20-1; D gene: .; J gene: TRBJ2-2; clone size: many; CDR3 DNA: TGCAGTGCGGAGGGACAGACCACCGGGGAGCTGTTTTTT; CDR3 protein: CSAEGQTTGELFF
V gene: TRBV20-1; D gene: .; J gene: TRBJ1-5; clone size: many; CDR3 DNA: TGCAGTGCTAGATTAGGGGAAAGTCAGCCCCAGCATTTT; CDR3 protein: CSARLGESQPQHF
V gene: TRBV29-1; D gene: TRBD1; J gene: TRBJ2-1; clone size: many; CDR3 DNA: TGCAGCGTTACAGGGGGAAGAGGCGAGCAGTTCTTC; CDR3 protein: CSVTGGRGEQFF
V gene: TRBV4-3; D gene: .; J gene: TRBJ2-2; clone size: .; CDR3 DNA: TGCGCCAGCAGCCAAGATAGCAGGGTAACCGGGGAGCTGTTTTTT; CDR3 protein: CASSQDSRVTGELFF
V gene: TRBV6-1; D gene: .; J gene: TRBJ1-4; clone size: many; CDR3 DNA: TGTGCCACCAGTGGGGGGGAACCCGGTGAAAAACTGTTTTTT; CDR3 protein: CATSGGEPGEKLFF
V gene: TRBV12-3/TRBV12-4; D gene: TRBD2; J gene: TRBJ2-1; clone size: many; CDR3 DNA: TGTGCCAGCAACCCTAGCGGGGGATACAATGAGCAGTTCTTC; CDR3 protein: CASNPSGGYNEQFF
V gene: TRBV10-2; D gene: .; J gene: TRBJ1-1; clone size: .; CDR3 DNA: TGCGCCAGCAAGCCCCATACGGGGATGGACACTGAAGCTTTCTTT; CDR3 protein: CASKPHTGMDTEAFF
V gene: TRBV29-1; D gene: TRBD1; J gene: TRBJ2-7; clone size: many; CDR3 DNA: TGCAGCGTTTCTGAGACAGGGGGCTACGAGCAGTACTTC; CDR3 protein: CSVSETGGYEQYF
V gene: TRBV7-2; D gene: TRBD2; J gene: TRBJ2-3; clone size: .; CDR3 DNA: TGTGCCAGCAGCTTCCTAGCGGGGCCGAACACAGATACGCAGTATTTT; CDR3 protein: CASSFLAGPNTDTQYF
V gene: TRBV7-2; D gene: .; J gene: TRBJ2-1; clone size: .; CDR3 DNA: TGTGCCAGCAGCTTGGCGACAGGCGGTAAAAATGAGCAGTTCTTC; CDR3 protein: CASSLATGGKNEQFF
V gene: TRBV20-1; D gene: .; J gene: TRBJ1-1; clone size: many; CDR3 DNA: TGCAGTGCTAGGGGAGAGGGCACTGAAGCTTTCTTT; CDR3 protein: CSARGEGTEAFF
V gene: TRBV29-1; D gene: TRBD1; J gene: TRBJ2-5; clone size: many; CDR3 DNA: TGCAGCGTTGGACAGGGGGGACAAGAGACCCAGTACTTC; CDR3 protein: CSVGQGGQETQYF
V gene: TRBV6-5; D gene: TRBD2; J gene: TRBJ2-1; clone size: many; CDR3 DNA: TGTGCCAGCAGTTGGGGACTAGCCTCAACCGTTGAGCAGTTCTTC; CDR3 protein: CASSWGLASTVEQFF
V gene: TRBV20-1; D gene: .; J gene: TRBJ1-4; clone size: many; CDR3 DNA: TGCAGTGCCGCAGTTGCAACTAATGAAAAACTGTTTTTT; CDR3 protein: CSAAVATNEKLFF
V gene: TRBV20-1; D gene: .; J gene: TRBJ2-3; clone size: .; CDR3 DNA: TGCAGTGCGAGCCCCTTAAGAGGGGCCAACACAGATACGCAGTATTTT; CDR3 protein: CSASPLRGANTDTQYF
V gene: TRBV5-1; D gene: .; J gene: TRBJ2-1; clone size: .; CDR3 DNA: TGCGCCAGCAGCTTCTTAGGCGTAGGCGGTTCAGGAAGTGAGCAGTTCTTC; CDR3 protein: CASSFLGVGGSGSEQFF
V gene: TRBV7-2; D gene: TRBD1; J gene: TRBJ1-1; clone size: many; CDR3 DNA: TGTGCCAGCAGCGGTACAGGGGGTCGCGCTTTCTTT; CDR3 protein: CASSGTGGRAFF
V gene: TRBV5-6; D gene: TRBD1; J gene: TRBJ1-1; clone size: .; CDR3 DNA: TGTGCCAGCAGACACAGTCCCGGGACAGGGCACACTGAAGCTTTCTTT; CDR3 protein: CASRHSPGTGHTEAFF
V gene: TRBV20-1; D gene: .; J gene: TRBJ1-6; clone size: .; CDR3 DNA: TGCAGTGCTAGAGATCAAGCGGCAACGAGGCATAATTCACCCCTCCACTTT; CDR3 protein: CSARDQAATRHNSPLHF
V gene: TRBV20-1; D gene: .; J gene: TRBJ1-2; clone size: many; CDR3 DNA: TGCAGTGCTAGCCCCTGGGGGGGCCATGGCTACACCTTC; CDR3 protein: CSASPWGGHGYTF
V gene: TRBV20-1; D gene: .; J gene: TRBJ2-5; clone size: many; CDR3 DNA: TGCAGTGCTAGCCCCATAGGGCAAGAGACCCAGTACTTC; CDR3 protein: CSASPIGQETQYF
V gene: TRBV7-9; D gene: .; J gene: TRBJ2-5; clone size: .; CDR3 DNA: TGTGCCAGCAGCTCCTACATGGAGACCCAGTACTTC; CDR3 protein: CASSSYMETQYF
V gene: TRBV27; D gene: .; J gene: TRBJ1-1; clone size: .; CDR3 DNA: TGTGCCAGCGGCCACACTGAAGCTTTCTTT; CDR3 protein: CASGHTEAFF
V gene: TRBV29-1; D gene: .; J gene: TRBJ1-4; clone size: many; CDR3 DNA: TGCAGCGCCGGGACACTAGGTAGTGAAAAACTGTTTTTT; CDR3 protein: CSAGTLGSEKLFF
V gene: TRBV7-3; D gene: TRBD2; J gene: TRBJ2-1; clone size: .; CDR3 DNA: TGTGCCAGCAGCCCGAGGACTAGCGGGGGGATCGGCTACAATGACCAGTTCTTC; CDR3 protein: CASSPRTSGGIGYNDQFF
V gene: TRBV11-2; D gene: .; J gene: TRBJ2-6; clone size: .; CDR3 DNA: TGTGCCAGCAGCCGAAGGGCCCAGCGAGCCCCTGGGGCCAACGTCCTGACTTTC; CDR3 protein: CASSRRAQRAPGANVLTF
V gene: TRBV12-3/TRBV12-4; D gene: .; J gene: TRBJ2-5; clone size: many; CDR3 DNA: TGTGCCAGCAGTTTAGGCAGGGAGCAAGAGACCCAGTACTTC; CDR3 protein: CASSLGREQETQYF
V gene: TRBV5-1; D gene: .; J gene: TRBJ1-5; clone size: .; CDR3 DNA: TGCGCCAGCAGCTTGGATGAGGAACAGCCCCAGCATTTT; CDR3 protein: CASSLDEEQPQHF
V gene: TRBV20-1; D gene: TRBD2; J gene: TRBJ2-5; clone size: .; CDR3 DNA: TGCAGTGTCCTTAGCGGGGAGGGGGAGACCCAGTACTTC; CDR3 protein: CSVLSGEGETQYF
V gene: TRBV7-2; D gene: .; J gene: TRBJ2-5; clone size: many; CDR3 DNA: TGTGCCAGCAGCTTAGTGGTAGGGGAAGAGACCCAGTACTTC; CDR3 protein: CASSLVVGEETQYF
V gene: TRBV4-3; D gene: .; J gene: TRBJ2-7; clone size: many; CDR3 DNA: TGCGCCAGCAGCCAAGATATTTCGCTCAGGGGGGGCGAGCAGTACTTC; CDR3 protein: CASSQDISLRGGEQYF